The clone carrying this T cell receptor beta chain was seen a few times. Its specificity is not known. This CDR3 contains 16 residues. V gave up 1 base and J gave up 1 base, with 13 bases separating them. Germline loops: CDR1 LGHNA, CDR2 YNFKEQ. Library preparation (for TCRbeta) was performed with unique molecular identifiers. Each CDR3 protein gets one entry after TCRdb re-called the PCR reads with MiXCR. The sample includes 250,000 to 300,000 distinct CDR3 sequences, less than 9.5% of them seen just once. This entry comes from a study of T-cell reconstitution after alpha-beta-depleted transplantation in children. Study-wide results and limits: TCRbeta diversity was high at day 60 in some patients (a result of surviving recipient T cells and thymic progenitors). In patients about two months after transplant, alpha-beta T cells reportedly arose from several hundred expanded graft clones. Once a year had passed after transplant, T-cell counts and diversity came mostly from newly produced T cells.

The sequenced sample was peripheral blood, obtained 360 days after TCRalphabeta/CD19-depleted stem cell transplant. The rearrangement uses TRBV4-2 and TRBJ1-1; D remains ambiguous. The receptor's source is a female patient aged 2-10 years who had a stem cell transplant for Fanconi anemia, so the T cells may come from the graft donor. The CDR3, as DNA: TGTGCCAGCAGCCAAGTCTCCATCCGGGAGAACACTGAAGCTTTCTTT. It codes for CASSQVSIRENTEAFF.